The sequence of this T cell receptor (beta chain) was determined in a study of OX40 agonist ivuxolimab in advanced cancers. Trimming took off 5 bases at V and 4 bases at J, with 12 bases between the two ends. The V gene's germline CDR1 is GTSNPN and CDR2 SVGIG (reference sequence). The CDR3 loop spans 13 amino acids. The data were produced by immunoSEQ multiplex PCR, yet TCRdb's version contains in-frame clones alone and is incomplete. Here the sample spans about 35,000 clones, approximately 79% being singletons. The receptor was derived from an adult with an advanced solid tumor such as melanoma, head and neck, liver or kidney cancer. The chain carries TRBV30 and TRBJ1-3; the D gene is possibly TRBD1 (6 bases). The specimen comprised CD4+ or CD8+ T cells sorted from blood, sampled in a trial of the OX40 agonist ivuxolimab. Written as DNA, the CDR3 is TGTGCCTGGGATTACCAGGGGGGAAACACCATATATTTT. Translating it yields CAWDYQGGNTIYF.